Included here is one T cell receptor beta chain sequence, with context. As yet, its antigen is unknown. These data originate in a study of cytomegalovirus exposure and HLA in healthy donors. Overall study results and limits: Because they were indistinguishable, some V segments, including TRBV6-2 and TRBV6-3, were excluded.

PCR was performed using 60 Vbeta and 13 Jbeta primers. Measured with immunoSEQ multiplex PCR; TCRdb has only the in-frame clones, and not every one. The sample lists about 110,000 clones; about two thirds were seen once. Trimming cost V 1 base and J 12 bases, with 16 bases left between them. Looked up from germline, CDR1 is MNHEY and CDR2 is SVGAGI. The CDR3 extends over 13 amino acids. This receptor was identified in a boy younger than 18 in good health and CMV-seronegative. Sequenced sample: PBMCs. This chain connects TRBV6-5 to TRBJ2-7; D ambiguous. The CDR3 DNA sequence: TGTGCCAGCAGTTACTTTGGTGCTCTGAGGTGGTACTTC. Protein: CASSYFGALRWYF.